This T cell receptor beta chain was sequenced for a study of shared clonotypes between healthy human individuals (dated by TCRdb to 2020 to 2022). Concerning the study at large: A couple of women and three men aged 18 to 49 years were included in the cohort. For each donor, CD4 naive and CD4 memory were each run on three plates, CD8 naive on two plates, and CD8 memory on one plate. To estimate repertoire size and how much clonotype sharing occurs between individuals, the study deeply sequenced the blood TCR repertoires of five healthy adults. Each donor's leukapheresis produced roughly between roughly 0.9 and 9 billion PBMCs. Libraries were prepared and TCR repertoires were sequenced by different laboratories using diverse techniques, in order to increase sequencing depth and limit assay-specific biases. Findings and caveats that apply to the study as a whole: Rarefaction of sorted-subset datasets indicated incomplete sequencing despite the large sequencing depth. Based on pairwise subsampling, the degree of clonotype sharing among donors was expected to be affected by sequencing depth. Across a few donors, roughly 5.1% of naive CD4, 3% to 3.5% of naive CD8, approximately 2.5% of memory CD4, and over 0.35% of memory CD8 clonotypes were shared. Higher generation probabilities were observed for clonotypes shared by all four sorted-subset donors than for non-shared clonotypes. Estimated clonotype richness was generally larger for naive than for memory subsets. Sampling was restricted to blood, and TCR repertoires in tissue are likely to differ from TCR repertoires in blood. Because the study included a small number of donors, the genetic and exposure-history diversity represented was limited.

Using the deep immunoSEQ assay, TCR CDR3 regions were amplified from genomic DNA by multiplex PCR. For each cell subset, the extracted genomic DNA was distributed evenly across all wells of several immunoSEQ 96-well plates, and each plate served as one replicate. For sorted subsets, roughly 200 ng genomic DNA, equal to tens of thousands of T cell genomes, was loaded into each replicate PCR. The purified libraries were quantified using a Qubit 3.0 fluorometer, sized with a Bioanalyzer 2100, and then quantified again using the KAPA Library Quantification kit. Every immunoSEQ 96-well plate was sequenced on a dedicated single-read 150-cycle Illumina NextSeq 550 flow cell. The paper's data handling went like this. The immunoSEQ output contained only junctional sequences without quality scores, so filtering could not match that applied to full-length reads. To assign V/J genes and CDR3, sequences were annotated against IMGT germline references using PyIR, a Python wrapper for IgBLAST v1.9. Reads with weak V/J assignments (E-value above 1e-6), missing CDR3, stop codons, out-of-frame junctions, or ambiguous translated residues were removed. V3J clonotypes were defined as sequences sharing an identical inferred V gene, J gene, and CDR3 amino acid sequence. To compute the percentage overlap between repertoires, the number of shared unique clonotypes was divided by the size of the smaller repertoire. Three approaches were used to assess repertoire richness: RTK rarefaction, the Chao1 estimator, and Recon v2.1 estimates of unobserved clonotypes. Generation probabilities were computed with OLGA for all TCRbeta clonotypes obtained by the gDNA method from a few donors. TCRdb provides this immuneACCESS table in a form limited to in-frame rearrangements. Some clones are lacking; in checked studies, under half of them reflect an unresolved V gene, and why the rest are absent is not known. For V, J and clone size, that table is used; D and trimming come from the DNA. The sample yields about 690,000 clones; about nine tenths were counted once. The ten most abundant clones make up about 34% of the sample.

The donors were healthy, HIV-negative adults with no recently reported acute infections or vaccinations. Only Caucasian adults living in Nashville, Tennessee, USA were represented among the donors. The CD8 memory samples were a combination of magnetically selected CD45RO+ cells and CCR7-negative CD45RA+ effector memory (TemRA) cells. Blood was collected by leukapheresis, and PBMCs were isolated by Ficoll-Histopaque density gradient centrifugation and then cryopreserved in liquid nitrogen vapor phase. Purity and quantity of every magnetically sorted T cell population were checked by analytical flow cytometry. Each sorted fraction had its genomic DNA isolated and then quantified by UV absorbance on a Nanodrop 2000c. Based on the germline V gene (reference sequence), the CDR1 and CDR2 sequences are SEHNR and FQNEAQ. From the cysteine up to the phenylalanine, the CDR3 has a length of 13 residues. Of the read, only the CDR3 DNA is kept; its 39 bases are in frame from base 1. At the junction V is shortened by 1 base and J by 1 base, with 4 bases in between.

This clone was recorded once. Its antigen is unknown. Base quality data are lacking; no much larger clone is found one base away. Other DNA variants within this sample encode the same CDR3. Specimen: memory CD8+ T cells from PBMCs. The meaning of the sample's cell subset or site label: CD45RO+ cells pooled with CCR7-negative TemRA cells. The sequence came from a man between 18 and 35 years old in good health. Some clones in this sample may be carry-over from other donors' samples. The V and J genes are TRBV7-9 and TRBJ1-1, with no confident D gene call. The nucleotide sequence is TGTGCCAGCAGCTTAGTGGCGAACACTGAAGCTTTCTTT. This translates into CASSLVANTEAFF. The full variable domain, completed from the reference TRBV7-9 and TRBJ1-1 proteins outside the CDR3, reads DTGVSQNPRHKITKRGQNVTFRCDPISEHNRLYWYRQTLGQGPEFLTYFQNEAQLEKSRLLSDRFSAERPKGSFSTLEIQRTEQGDSAMYLCASSLVANTEAFFGQGTRLTVV.